This entry lists 22 T cell receptor beta chains sequenced from one sample in a study of shared clonotypes between healthy human individuals (TCRdb year 2020). CD8 naive samples were obtained by positive selection for CCR7 among CD45RO-negative cells, yielding a CD45RA+CCR7+ population from which TemRA cells were excluded. Receptor amplification or capture employed the immunoSEQ multiplex PCR assay. TCRdb took over this immuneACCESS table, retaining in-frame rearrangements with V and J assigned. Such tables are incomplete; in checked studies, under half of the missing clones stem from an unresolved V gene, and the remainder is unexplained. The sample has roughly 2.1 million clones on record, roughly 91% of them singletons. Approximately 1.7% of the sample is held by the ten biggest clonotypes. The sample comprised naive CD8+ T cells from PBMCs. The sample's cell subset or site label, in plain terms: CD45RA+CCR7+. Receptors were obtained from a man between 18 and 29 years old in good health. Some clones in this sample may be carry-over from other donors' samples.

V and J are TRBV5-1 and TRBJ2-7; D is perhaps TRBD2 (5 bases). The germline CDR1 and CDR2 sequences are SGHRS and YFSETQ. V was pared by 1 base and J by 1 base, with 6 bases between. The CDR3 length is 13 residues. CDR3 nucleotide sequence: TGCGCCAGCAGCTTGTGGACTTCCTACGAGCAGTACTTC. This translates into CASSLWTSYEQYF.

This rearrangement joins TRBV13 to TRBJ2-5, with D unresolved. V lost 6 bases and J 0 bases, leaving 8 bases between the germline ends. Germline CDR1 and CDR2: PRHDT and FYEKMQ (reference sequence). The length of the CDR3 is 13 residues. The CDR3 loop reads CASSYGNQETQYF. CDR3 DNA sequence: TGTGCCAGCAGTTACGGAAACCAAGAGACCCAGTACTTC. The variable domain in full, with the rest retrieved from reference TRBV13 and TRBJ2-5, is AAGVIQSPRHLIKEKRETATLKCYPIPRHDTVYWYQQGPGQDPQFLISFYEKMQSDKGSIPDRFSAQQFSDYHSELNMSSLELGDSALYFCASSYGNQETQYFGPGTRLLVL.

The rearrangement joins TRBV28 to TRBJ2-7; maybe TRBD1 (5 bases). Germline V gene lookup returns CDR1 MDHEN and CDR2 SYDVKM. The germline V and J ends were trimmed by 3 bases and 4 bases, with 13 bases remaining between them. The CDR3 is 14 amino acids. This CDR3 reads CASSLARERYEQYF. The CDR3 region has the DNA TGTGCCAGCAGTTTGGCCAGGGAACGATACGAGCAGTACTTC.

The count of this clone is one. The J gene is TRBJ2-3, the V gene TRBV10-3, with D possibly matching TRBD2 (6 bases). The V and J ends lost 0 bases and 5 bases respectively, with 9 bases between them. CDR3 length equals 14 residues. Germline CDR1 reads ENHRY; CDR2 reads SYGVKD. The CDR3 sequence is CAISESLGLDTQYF. For the CDR3, the DNA is TGTGCCATCAGTGAGTCCCTGGGACTAGATACGCAGTATTTT.

The V and J genes are TRBV11-2 and TRBJ2-7; possibly TRBD1 or TRBD2 for D (6 bases each). The germline gives CDR1 SGHAT, CDR2 FQNNGV. Deletions cut 5 bases from V and 4 bases from J, with 21 bases between. The CDR3 sequence is 16 residues long. CDR3 sequence reads: CASSQTGAGRYYEQYF. CDR3 bases: TGTGCCAGCAGCCAAACGGGGGCGGGTCGCTATTACGAGCAGTACTTC.

J is TRBJ2-7 and V is TRBV11-1; 7 bases agree with TRBD1. After removal of 5 bases from V and 0 bases from J, the junction contained 7 bases not matched to a gene. This CDR3 has 15 amino acids. Per the germline V gene, CDR1 is SGHAT and CDR2 is FQDESV (reference sequence). The CDR3 region has the DNA TGTGCCAGCAGCCCTGGACAGGCTAGCTCCTACGAGCAGTACTTC. Translating it yields CASSPGQASSYEQYF.

This chain connects TRBV7-8 to TRBJ2-2; 10 positions agree with TRBD2. V shed 5 bases and J 1 base; nucleotides not matched to a gene: 4. CDR3 length: 16 amino acids. In germline, CDR1 is SGHVS, CDR2 FQNEAQ. The CDR3 here is CASSRTSGWNTGELFF. The CDR3, as DNA: TGTGCCAGCAGCCGGACTAGCGGATGGAACACCGGGGAGCTGTTTTTT.

The chain carries TRBV29-1 and TRBJ1-1; 7 bases are shared with TRBD1. The junction had 7 bases not matched to a gene; V was cut back by 5 bases and J by 4 bases. Germline CDR1 is SQVTM and CDR2 is ANQGSEA. The length of the CDR3 is 13 residues. The CDR3 DNA reads as TGCAGCGTTAACCAGGGGGAAGGCACTGAAGCTTTCTTT. Protein: CSVNQGEGTEAFF.

The CDR3 DNA reads TGTGCCAGCAGCTCACAGGGTAATCATGTCGACGAGCAGTACTTC. This sequence encodes CASSSQGNHVDEQYF. The V call is TRBV11-2, the J call TRBJ2-7; D may be TRBD1 (6 bases). The CDR3 has 15 residues. Germline CDR1 SGHAT, CDR2 FQNNGV. The V end was cut by 4 bases, the J end by 5 bases, with 18 bases between.

The chain joins TRBV30 to TRBJ1-5; no firm D call. Trimming left V 1 base short and J 5 bases short, with 9 bases between. The CDR3 runs 13 residues. Germline V gene sequence: CDR1 GTSNPN, CDR2 SVGIG (reference sequence). This chain's CDR3 is CAWSEDLYQPQHF. The CDR3 DNA sequence: TGTGCCTGGAGTGAAGACTTATATCAGCCCCAGCATTTT.

The chain joins TRBV29-1 to TRBJ1-1; D perhaps matches TRBD1 (5 bases). Germline V gene lookup returns CDR1 SQVTM and CDR2 ANQGSEA. The germline V and J ends were trimmed by 2 bases and 7 bases, with 5 bases remaining between them. The CDR3 contains 10 residues. The CDR3 spells CSVERGEAFF. The CDR3 coding sequence is TGCAGCGTTGAAAGGGGTGAAGCTTTCTTT.

The rearrangement links TRBV28 to TRBJ1-3, with D hard to call. Trimming left V 3 bases short and J 4 bases short, with 13 bases between. CDR1 is MDHEN and CDR2 is SYDVKM in the germline V gene. This CDR3 spans 15 amino acids. DNA for the CDR3: TGTGCCAGCAGTTTCTCGCCCGGGGAAGGAAACACCATATATTTT. This gives the protein CASSFSPGEGNTIYF.

The genes are TRBV2 and TRBJ1-1; 7 bases agree with TRBD1. From germline, CDR1 is SNHLY and CDR2 FYNNEI. This CDR3 region has 14 residues. Trimming at V came to 2 bases and at J to 4 bases, leaving 4 bases not matched to a gene. The chain's CDR3 is CASSERAGGTEAFF. CDR3 nucleotides: TGTGCCAGCAGTGAAAGGGCAGGGGGCACTGAAGCTTTCTTT.

This clone has only one observation. The chain carries TRBV15 and TRBJ2-7; 9 bases line up with TRBD1. V trimming: 5 bases; J trimming: 5 bases; junction bases outside the gene matches: 13. The CDR3 is 16 residues long. From germline, CDR1 is LNHNV and CDR2 YYDKDF (reference sequence). The CDR3 loop is CATSSEIGTGRNEQYF. The DNA for the CDR3 is TGTGCCACCAGCTCAGAGATCGGGACAGGGAGGAACGAGCAGTACTTC. The full variable domain, rest sourced from reference TRBV15 and TRBJ2-7, is DAMVIQNPRYQVTQFGKPVTLSCSQTLNHNVMYWYQQKSSQAPKLLFHYYDKDFNNEADTPDNFQSRRPNTSFCFLDIRSPGLGDTAMYLCATSSEIGTGRNEQYFGPGTRLTVT.

On this clone: One end of the junction fails to match germline, which may point to a read error. The chain couples TRBV7-9 to TRBJ2-1; TRBD2 might be the D (6 bases). Germline-derived CDR1 and CDR2 are SEHNR and FQNEAQ (reference sequence). This CDR3 spans 8 amino acids. The CDR3: CGGNEQFF. DNA of the CDR3: TGCGGGGGAAATGAGCAGTTCTTC.

The chain carries TRBV27 and TRBJ2-2; no clear D. This CDR3 is built from 15 residues. The germline gives CDR1 MNHEY, CDR2 SMNVEV (reference sequence). V gave up 4 bases and J gave up 0 bases, with 9 bases separating them. CDR3 sequence reads: CASSSHMANTGELFF. The CDR3, as DNA: TGTGCCAGCAGTTCCCACATGGCGAACACCGGGGAGCTGTTTTTT.

This chain connects TRBV2 to TRBJ2-1; TRBD2 might be the D (6 bases). CDR1 and CDR2 from the germline V gene are SNHLY and FYNNEI. Trimming left V 6 bases short and J 5 bases short, with 20 bases between. This CDR3 region has 16 residues. DNA of the CDR3: TGTGCCAGCAGAGATAGGCGGGAAGGAGTTCACAATGAGCAGTTCTTC. This encodes CASRDRREGVHNEQFF.

The chain combines TRBV25-1 with TRBJ1-2; TRBD1 aligns across 7 bases. V lost 2 bases and J lost 3; bases outside the gene matches: 6. CDR1 and CDR2 (germline): MGHDK, SYGVNS. This CDR3 contains 15 residues. The CDR3 is CASSEGSTGDYGYTF. CDR3 nucleotide sequence: TGTGCCAGCAGTGAAGGGAGCACAGGGGACTATGGCTACACCTTC.

The chain has TRBV7-6 and TRBJ2-1; 11 bases fit TRBD2. Germline values: CDR1 SGHVS, CDR2 FNYEAQ. This CDR3 is 17 amino acids long. The V segment lost 2 bases and the J segment 4 bases; nucleotides outside the gene matches: 7. The CDR3 DNA reads TGTGCCAGCAGCTTACTACTAGCGGGAGTGGTTTACAATGAGCAGTTCTTC. Protein: CASSLLLAGVVYNEQFF.

The V and J genes are TRBV5-4 and TRBJ2-3; no definite D call. The V gene's germline CDR1 is SGHNT and CDR2 YYREEE (reference sequence). With 6 bases removed from V and 4 bases from J, the gap between germline ends came to 15 bases. This CDR3 is 14 amino acids long. As DNA, the CDR3 is TGTGCCAGCAACGTGGCTCGCGCCCCAGATACGCAGTATTTT. Amino acids: CASNVARAPDTQYF.

V and J are TRBV13 and TRBJ2-1; D not certain. Germline CDR1 is PRHDT and CDR2 is FYEKMQ (reference sequence). The CDR3 is 15 residues long. Deletions cut 1 base from V and 6 bases from J, with 13 bases between. The chain's CDR3 is CASSLEPDPSNEQFF. In DNA form, the CDR3 reads TGTGCCAGCAGCTTAGAGCCAGACCCAAGCAATGAGCAGTTCTTC.

CDR3 sequence (DNA): TGTGCCAGCAGTTTATTAGGGGGGCGGAACACTGAAGCTTTCTTT. This codes for CASSLLGGRNTEAFF. J is TRBJ1-1 and V is TRBV27; D possibly corresponds to TRBD1 (6 bases). Germline loops: CDR1 MNHEY, CDR2 SMNVEV (reference sequence). CDR3 length equals 15 residues. Trimming left V 1 base short and J 1 base short, with 10 bases between.